The text below deals with one T cell receptor (beta chain). This sample stems from a study of T-cell memory formation after mild COVID-19. The CDR3 consists of 15 residues. J lost 3 bases, V lost 4 bases, and 6 bases had no gene match. Germline V gene data show CDR1 as SNHLY and CDR2 as FYNNEI. Constant-segment-primed 5'RACE gave TCR alpha and TCR beta cDNA libraries with sample barcodes and UMIs. TCRdb redid the calling of the 5' RACE reads with MiXCR, one entry per CDR3 protein. The sample includes nearly 200,000 distinct CDR3 sequences, approximately 20% seen only once; the top ten take roughly 2.4%.

This clonotype was sampled from an adult woman who had mild COVID-19 (a few samples of this study predate the infection). Cell type and time point are not known. This chain joins TRBV2 and TRBJ1-5; 7 bases map to TRBD1. The sequencing input was PBMCs or a T cell subset sorted from them (not recorded which). For the CDR3, the DNA is TGTGCCAGCAGTGGACAGGGAATTTCCAATCAGCCCCAGCATTTT. Translating gives CASSGQGISNQPQHF.